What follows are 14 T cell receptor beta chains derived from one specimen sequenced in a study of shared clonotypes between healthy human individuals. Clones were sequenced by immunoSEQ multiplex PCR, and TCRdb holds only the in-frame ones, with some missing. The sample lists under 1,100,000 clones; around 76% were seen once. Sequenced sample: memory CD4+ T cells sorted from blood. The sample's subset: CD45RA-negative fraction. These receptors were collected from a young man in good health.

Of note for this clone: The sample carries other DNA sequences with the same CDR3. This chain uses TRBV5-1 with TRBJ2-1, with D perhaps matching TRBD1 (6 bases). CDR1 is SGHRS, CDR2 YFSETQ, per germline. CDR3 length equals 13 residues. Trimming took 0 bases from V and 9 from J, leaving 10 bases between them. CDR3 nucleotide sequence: TGCGCCAGCAGCTTGGAGGGGGTAGGTGAGCAGTTCTTC. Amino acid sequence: CASSLEGVGEQFF.

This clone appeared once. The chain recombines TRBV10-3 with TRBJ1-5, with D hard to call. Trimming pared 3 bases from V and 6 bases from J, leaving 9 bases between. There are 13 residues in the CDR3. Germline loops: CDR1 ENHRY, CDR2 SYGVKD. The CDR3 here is CAISDGFGQPQHF. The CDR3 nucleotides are TGTGCCATCAGTGACGGGTTTGGTCAGCCCCAGCATTTT.

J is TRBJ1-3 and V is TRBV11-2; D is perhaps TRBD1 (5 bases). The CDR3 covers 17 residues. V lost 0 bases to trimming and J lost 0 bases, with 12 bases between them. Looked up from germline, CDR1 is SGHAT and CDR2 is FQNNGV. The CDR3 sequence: CASSLEIGTVSGNTIYF. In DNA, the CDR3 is TGTGCCAGCAGCTTAGAGATAGGGACTGTCTCTGGAAACACCATATATTTT.

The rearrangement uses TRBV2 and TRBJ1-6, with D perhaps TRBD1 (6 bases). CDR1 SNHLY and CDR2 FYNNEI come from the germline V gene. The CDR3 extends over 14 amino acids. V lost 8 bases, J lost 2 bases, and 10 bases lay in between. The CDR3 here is CASLAGAYNSPLHF. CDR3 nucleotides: TGTGCCAGCCTGGCAGGGGCCTATAATTCACCCCTCCACTTT.

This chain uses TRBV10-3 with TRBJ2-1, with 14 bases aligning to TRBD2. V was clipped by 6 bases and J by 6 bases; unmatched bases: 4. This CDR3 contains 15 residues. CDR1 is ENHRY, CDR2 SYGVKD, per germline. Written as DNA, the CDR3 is TGTGCCATCAGCGAAGGACTAGCGGGGGGCAATGAGCAGTTCTTC. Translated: CAISEGLAGGNEQFF.

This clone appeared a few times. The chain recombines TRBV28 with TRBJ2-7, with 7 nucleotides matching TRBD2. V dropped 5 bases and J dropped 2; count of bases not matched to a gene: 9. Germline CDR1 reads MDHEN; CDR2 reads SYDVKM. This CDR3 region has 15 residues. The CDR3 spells CASSVGGAPAYEQYF. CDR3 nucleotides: TGTGCCAGCAGTGTGGGAGGGGCTCCAGCCTACGAGCAGTACTTC.

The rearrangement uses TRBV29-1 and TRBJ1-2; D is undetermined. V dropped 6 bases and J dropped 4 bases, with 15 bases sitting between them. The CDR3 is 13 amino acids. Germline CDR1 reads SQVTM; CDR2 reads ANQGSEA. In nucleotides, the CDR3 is TGCAGCGTACTATCGGCAGCCGGCTATGGCTACACCTTC. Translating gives CSVLSAAGYGYTF.

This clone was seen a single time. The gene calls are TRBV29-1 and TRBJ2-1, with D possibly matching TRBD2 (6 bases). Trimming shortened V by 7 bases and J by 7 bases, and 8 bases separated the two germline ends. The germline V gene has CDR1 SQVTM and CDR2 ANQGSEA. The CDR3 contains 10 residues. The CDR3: CSARENEQFF. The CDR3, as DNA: TGCAGCGCTCGGGAGAATGAGCAGTTCTTC.

CDR3 DNA sequence: TGCGCCAGCAGTTCAAAGGGGGAAGCTTTCTTT. Residues: CASSSKGEAFF. The chain couples TRBV5-1 to TRBJ1-1; TRBD1 might be the D (5 bases). The CDR3 loop spans 11 amino acids. CDR1 is SGHRS, CDR2 YFSETQ, per germline. The ends were cut back, 5 bases at V and 8 bases at J, with 10 bases in the middle.

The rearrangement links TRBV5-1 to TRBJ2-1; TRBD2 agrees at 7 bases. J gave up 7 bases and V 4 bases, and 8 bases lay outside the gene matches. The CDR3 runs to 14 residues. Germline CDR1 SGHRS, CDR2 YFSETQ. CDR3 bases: TGCGCCAGCAGCACCGTGACTAGCTTAAATGAGCAGTTCTTC. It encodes CASSTVTSLNEQFF.

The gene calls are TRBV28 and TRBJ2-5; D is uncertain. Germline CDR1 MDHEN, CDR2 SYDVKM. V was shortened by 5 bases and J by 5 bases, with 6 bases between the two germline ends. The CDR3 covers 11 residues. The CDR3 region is CASSLAETQYF. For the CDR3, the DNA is TGTGCCAGCAGTCTCGCGGAGACCCAGTACTTC.

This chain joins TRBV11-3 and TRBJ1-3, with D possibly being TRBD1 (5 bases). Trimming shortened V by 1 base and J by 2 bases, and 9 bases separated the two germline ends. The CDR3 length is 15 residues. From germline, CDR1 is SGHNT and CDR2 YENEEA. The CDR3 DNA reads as TGTGCCAGCAGCTTAGGGATGGGGCCTGGAAACACCATATATTTT. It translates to CASSLGMGPGNTIYF.

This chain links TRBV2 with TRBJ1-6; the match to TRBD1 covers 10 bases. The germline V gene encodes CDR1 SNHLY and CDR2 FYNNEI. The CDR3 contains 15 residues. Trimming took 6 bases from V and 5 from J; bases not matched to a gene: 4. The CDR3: CASRVGQGDNSPLHF. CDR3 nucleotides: TGTGCCAGCAGGGTTGGACAGGGGGATAATTCACCCCTCCACTTT.

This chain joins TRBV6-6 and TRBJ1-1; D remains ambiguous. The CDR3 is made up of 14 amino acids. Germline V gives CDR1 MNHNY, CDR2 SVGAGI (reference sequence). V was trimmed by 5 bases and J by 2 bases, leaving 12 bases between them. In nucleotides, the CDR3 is TGTGCCAGCAGTCTCCAGCAAACAAACACTGAAGCTTTCTTT. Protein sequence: CASSLQQTNTEAFF.